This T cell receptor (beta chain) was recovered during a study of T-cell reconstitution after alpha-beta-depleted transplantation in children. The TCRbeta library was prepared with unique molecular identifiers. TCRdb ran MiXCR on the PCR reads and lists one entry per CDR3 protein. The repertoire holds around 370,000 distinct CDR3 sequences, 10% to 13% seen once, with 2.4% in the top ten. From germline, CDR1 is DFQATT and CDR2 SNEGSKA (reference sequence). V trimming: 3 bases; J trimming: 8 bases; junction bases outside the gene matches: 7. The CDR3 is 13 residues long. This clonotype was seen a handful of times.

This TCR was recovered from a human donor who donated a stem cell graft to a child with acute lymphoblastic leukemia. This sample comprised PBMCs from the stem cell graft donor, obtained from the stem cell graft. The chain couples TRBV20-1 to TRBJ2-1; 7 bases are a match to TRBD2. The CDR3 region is CSASGRESDEQFF. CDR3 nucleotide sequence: TGCAGTGCTAGTGGGCGGGAGTCAGATGAGCAGTTCTTC.